This is a list of T cell receptor beta chains from one sample in a study of fetal regulatory T cell absence and autoimmunity. Profiling relied on immunoSEQ multiplex PCR, and the TCRdb table lists in-frame clones only, not all of them. This repertoire shows 46,000 or so clones, approximately 80% found once; its top ten account for about 0.37%. The sample consisted of cord blood. The receptor source for this set is a newborn boy with IPEX syndrome. The CDR3 runs from the conserved cysteine through the conserved F or W. The D gene is left open where the match is weak. Rows may omit the clone size; those that give it use once, few, many or a size class.

v_gene	len	j_gene	d_gene	abundance	CDR3aa	CDR3nt
TRBV29-1	14	TRBJ2-3	TRBD2	-	CSFGPSGNADTQYF	TGCAGCTTTGGGCCTAGCGGGAACGCAGATACGCAGTATTTT
TRBV10-3	13	TRBJ1-1	-	-	CATLSPENTEAFF	TGTGCCACCCTAAGCCCGGAGAACACTGAAGCTTTCTTT
TRBV7-8	15	TRBJ2-3	-	once	CASSPPGLGTDTQYF	TGTGCCAGCAGCCCTCCGGGACTGGGCACAGATACGCAGTATTTT
TRBV5-1	13	TRBJ2-7	TRBD2	-	CASTRVGEGEQYF	TGCGCCAGCACCAGGGTGGGGGAGGGCGAGCAGTACTTC
TRBV7-9	17	TRBJ1-1	TRBD1	-	CASSLYQGAELGTEAFF	TGTGCCAGCAGCTTATATCAGGGGGCTGAGTTAGGCACTGAAGCTTTCTTT
TRBV2	15	TRBJ2-1	TRBD2	-	CASSVIGGARNEQFF	TGTGCCAGCAGCGTCATCGGGGGGGCCCGGAACGAGCAGTTCTTC
TRBV5-4	14	TRBJ1-1	TRBD1	-	CASSSGGADTEAFF	TGTGCCAGCAGCTCAGGGGGCGCGGACACTGAAGCTTTCTTT
TRBV19	12	TRBJ1-1	-	few	CASSIGNTEAFF	TGTGCCAGTAGTATCGGAAACACTGAAGCTTTCTTT
TRBV19	14	TRBJ2-7	-	-	CASSISANSYEQYF	TGTGCCAGTAGTATTTCGGCCAACTCCTACGAGCAGTACTTC
TRBV6-5	12	TRBJ2-5	-	-	CASSYQQGTQYF	TGTGCCAGCAGTTACCAACAGGGGACCCAGTACTTC
TRBV7-2	14	TRBJ1-6	-	once	CASSIQGYNSPLHF	TGTGCCAGCAGTATCCAGGGGTACAATTCACCCCTCCACTTT
TRBV5-1	16	TRBJ2-1	-	-	CASSLRAGSSYNEQFF	TGCGCCAGCAGCTTGCGAGCGGGTAGCTCCTACAATGAGCAGTTCTTC
TRBV4-1	16	TRBJ2-5	TRBD2	-	CASSQQSSGRWETQYF	TGCGCCAGCAGCCAACAATCTAGCGGGAGGTGGGAGACCCAGTACTTC
TRBV19	16	TRBJ1-5	-	-	CASQPPGLLSNQPQHF	TGTGCCAGCCAGCCCCCGGGACTGCTAAGCAATCAGCCCCAGCATTTT
TRBV14	15	TRBJ1-2	-	-	CASSQGSLNNYGYTF	TGTGCCAGCAGCCAAGGCAGCCTCAATAACTATGGCTACACCTTC
TRBV6-5	15	TRBJ1-1	-	-	CASSYGRNLMTEAFF	TGTGCCAGCAGTTACGGACGGAATCTAATGACTGAAGCTTTCTTT
TRBV4-1	14	TRBJ2-1	-	-	CASSQGGSYNEQFF	TGCGCCAGCAGCCAAGGGGGCTCCTACAATGAGCAGTTCTTC
TRBV11-2	14	TRBJ2-3	TRBD2	-	CASSSGTSTDTQYF	TGTGCCAGCAGCAGCGGGACTAGCACAGATACGCAGTATTTT
TRBV21-1	19	TRBJ1-5	-	-	CASSKSWDKDPYSNQPQHF	TGTGCCAGCAGCAAATCTTGGGACAAAGACCCTTATAGCAATCAGCCCCAGCATTTT
TRBV11-3	15	TRBJ2-1	TRBD2	-	CASSPRTSGYNEQFF	TGTGCCAGCAGCCCCCGGACTAGCGGCTACAATGAGCAGTTCTTC
TRBV4-2	14	TRBJ2-5	TRBD2	-	CASSQGLAGETQYF	TGTGCCAGCAGCCAAGGACTAGCGGGGGAGACCCAGTACTTC
TRBV30	13	TRBJ1-2	-	-	CAWSALGTGGYTF	TGTGCCTGGAGTGCCTTGGGGACGGGGGGCTACACCTTC
TRBV10-3	15	TRBJ1-1	-	-	CAISREGGAFTEAFF	TGTGCCATCAGTCGGGAGGGGGGGGCTTTCACTGAAGCTTTCTTT
TRBV4-1	17	TRBJ2-1	-	once	CASSQEGAAHPYNEQFF	TGCGCCAGCAGCCAAGAAGGGGCGGCTCACCCCTACAATGAGCAGTTCTTC
TRBV18	15	TRBJ2-1	-	-	CASSPTGGHYNEQFF	TGTGCCAGCTCACCGACCGGGGGCCACTACAATGAGCAGTTCTTC
TRBV6-5	15	TRBJ2-7	-	-	CASSYSNGGSYEQYF	TGTGCCAGCAGTTACTCCAATGGGGGGTCCTACGAGCAGTACTTC
TRBV28	16	TRBJ1-2	-	-	CASSLSRVGARGGYTF	TGTGCCAGCAGTTTATCTCGGGTGGGGGCGCGGGGTGGCTACACCTTC
TRBV18	15	TRBJ2-7	-	once	CASSPKVTDRYEQYF	TGTGCCAGCTCACCAAAGGTTACGGACCGGTACGAGCAGTACTTC
TRBV4-2	13	TRBJ1-1	-	-	CASSQRGATEAFF	TGTGCCAGCAGCCAGCGGGGGGCCACTGAAGCTTTCTTT
TRBV25-1	15	TRBJ2-1	-	-	CASSGDQSSYNEQFF	TGTGCCAGCAGTGGGGACCAGAGCTCCTACAATGAGCAGTTCTTC
TRBV4-1	15	TRBJ2-1	-	-	CASSQDGRTYNEQFF	TGCGCCAGCAGCCAAGATGGACGAACGTACAATGAGCAGTTCTTC
TRBV11-2	17	TRBJ1-2	-	-	CASSLTTQPPGAYGYTF	TGTGCCAGCAGCTTAACCACCCAGCCCCCGGGGGCGTATGGCTACACCTTC
TRBV29-1	12	TRBJ1-2	TRBD1	few	CSVIQGARGYTF	TGCAGCGTCATACAGGGGGCCAGGGGCTACACCTTC
TRBV7-2	16	TRBJ1-1	-	once	CASRWGRGVGGKGAFF	TGTGCCAGCAGGTGGGGACGGGGCGTGGGGGGTAAAGGAGCTTTCTTT